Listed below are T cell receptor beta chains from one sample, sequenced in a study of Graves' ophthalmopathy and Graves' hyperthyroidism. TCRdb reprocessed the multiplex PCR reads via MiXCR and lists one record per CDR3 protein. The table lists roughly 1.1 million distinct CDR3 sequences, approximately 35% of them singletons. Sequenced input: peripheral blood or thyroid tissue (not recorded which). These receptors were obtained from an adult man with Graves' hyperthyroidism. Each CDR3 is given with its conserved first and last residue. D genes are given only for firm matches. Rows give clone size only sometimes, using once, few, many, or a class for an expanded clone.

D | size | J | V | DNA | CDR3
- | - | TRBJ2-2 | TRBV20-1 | TGCAGTGCTAGAGCCCTACACGGGACCGAATGGCGCGGGGAGCTGTTTTTT | CSARALHGTEWRGELFF
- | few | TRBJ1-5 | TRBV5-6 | TGTGCCAGCAGCTGGGGGGCCGGCGCCCAGCATTTT | CASSWGAGAQHF
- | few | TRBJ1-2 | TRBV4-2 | TGTGCCAGCAGCCAAGAACAGGTTGGGCGAACGGGTGGCTACACCTTC | CASSQEQVGRTGGYTF
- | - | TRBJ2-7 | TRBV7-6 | TGTGCCAGCAGCTACCTACCCGGTCCCTACGAGCAGTACTTC | CASSYLPGPYEQYF
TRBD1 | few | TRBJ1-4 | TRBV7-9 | TGTGCCAGCAGTGAGACAGGGCAGGAAAAACTGTTTTTT | CASSETGQEKLFF
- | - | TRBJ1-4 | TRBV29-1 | TGCAGCGTTGGGGCAGGGAATACCGGGCTGTTTTTT | CSVGAGNTGLFF
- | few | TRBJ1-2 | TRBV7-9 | TGTGCCAGCAGCCAAGCAGGAGTGGATTATGGCTACACCTTC | CASSQAGVDYGYTF
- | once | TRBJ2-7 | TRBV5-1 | TGCGCCAGCAGCTTGTCTAAGGGTTTCGGCGAGCACTACTTC | CASSLSKGFGEHYF
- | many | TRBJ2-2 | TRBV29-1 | TGCAGCGTTGAAGGGACAGCTAACACCGGGGAGCTGTTTTTT | CSVEGTANTGELFF
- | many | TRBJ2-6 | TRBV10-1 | TGCGCCAGCAGTCCGGGACTTGACAACGTCCTGACTTTC | CASSPGLDNVLTF
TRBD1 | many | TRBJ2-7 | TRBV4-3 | TGCGCCAGCAGCCCCGTGGGACAGCTCTACGAGCAGTACTTC | CASSPVGQLYEQYF
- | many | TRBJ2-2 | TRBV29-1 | TGCAGCGTCGTGAAACAGGTTGACACCGGGGAGCTGTTTTTT | CSVVKQVDTGELFF
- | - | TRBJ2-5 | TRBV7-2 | TGTGCCAGCAGCTTAGGCTTTGGGGGGCGCCAAGAGACCCAGTACTTC | CASSLGFGGRQETQYF
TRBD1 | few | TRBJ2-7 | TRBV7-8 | TGTGCCAGCAGCTGGACAGGGGGCTACTACGAGCAGTACTTC | CASSWTGGYYEQYF
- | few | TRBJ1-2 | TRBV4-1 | TGCGCCAGCAGCCAATCATGGGCAGGGGCCTTGGGCTACACCTTC | CASSQSWAGALGYTF
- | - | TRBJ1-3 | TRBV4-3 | TGCGCCAGCAGCCAGCGTAGATTTGGAAACACCATATATTTT | CASSQRRFGNTIYF
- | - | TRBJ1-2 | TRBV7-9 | TGTGCCAGCAGCGACCGGGATACCTATGGCTACACCTTC | CASSDRDTYGYTF
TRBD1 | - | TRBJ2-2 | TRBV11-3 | TGTGCCAGTGGGGACAGGGGGCAAACCGGGGAGCTGTTTTTT | CASGDRGQTGELFF
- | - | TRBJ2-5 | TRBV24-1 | TGTGCCACGGGAACCGAACAGGAAGAGACCCAGTACTTC | CATGTEQEETQYF
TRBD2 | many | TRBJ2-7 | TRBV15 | TGTGCCACCAGCAGAGATATGGCTAGCGGGGGGAACGAGCAGTACTTC | CATSRDMASGGNEQYF
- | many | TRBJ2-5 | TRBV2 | TGTGCCAGCAGTGAACGGGGGAGGGAGACCCAGTACTTC | CASSERGRETQYF
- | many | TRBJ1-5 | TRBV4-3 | TGCGCCAGCAGCCAAGATGCGCAGGGCCGGCAGCCCCAGCATTTT | CASSQDAQGRQPQHF
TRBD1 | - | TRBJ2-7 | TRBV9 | TGTGCCAGCAGTTTACAACCCTGGGGACAGGGCTTCTACGAGCAGTACTTC | CASSLQPWGQGFYEQYF
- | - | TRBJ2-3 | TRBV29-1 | TGCAGCGTCTACGGGACTACAGATACGCAGTATTTT | CSVYGTTDTQYF
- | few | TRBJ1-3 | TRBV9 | TGTGCCAGCAGCTCCCATCTACGAGGACGGGGAAACACCATATATTTT | CASSSHLRGRGNTIYF
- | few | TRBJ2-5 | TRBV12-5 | TGTGCCAGCAGCCAAGTAAAACACACCCAAGAGACCCAGTACTTC | CASSQVKHTQETQYF
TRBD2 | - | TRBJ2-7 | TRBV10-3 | TGTGCCATCAAGACTAGCGGGAACACCGGGGAGCAGTACTTC | CAIKTSGNTGEQYF
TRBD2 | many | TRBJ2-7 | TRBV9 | TGTGCCAGCAGCGCAGACGCTAGCGGGATCTACGAGCAGTACTTC | CASSADASGIYEQYF
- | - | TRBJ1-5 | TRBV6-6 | TGTGCCAGCAGTTACCCGAGGAGGGGTCGAGGGAATCAGCCCCAGCATTTT | CASSYPRRGRGNQPQHF
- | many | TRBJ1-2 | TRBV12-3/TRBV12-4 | TGTGCCAGCAGCCCACAGGTTCATGGCTACACCTTC | CASSPQVHGYTF
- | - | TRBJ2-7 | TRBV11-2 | TGTGCCAGCAGCTTACCCGGACAGCTGACCTCCTACGAGCAGTACTTC | CASSLPGQLTSYEQYF
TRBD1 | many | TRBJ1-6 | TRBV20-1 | TGCAGTGCTAGAGATCGGGACAGGGTCAATAATTCACCCCTCCACTTT | CSARDRDRVNNSPLHF
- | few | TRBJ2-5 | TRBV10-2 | TGCGCCAGCTCATATCTCGATTTCCGGGACCCTCAAGAGACCCAGTACTTC | CASSYLDFRDPQETQYF